Each of the 12 T cell receptor beta chains below was sequenced from the same sample in a study of blood T cell repertoires in COVID-19. The repertoire was sequenced with immunoSEQ multiplex PCR; TCRdb's copy has only in-frame clones and lacks some. The sample shows about 480,000 clones, 88% of them seen only once. Sequencing was performed on PBMCs or T cells enriched from blood (not recorded which). Source of these receptors: a woman between 40 and 50 years old who had recovered from COVID-19.

The rearrangement joins TRBV2 to TRBJ1-4, with 10 bases fitting TRBD1. This CDR3 comprises 17 residues. V was pared by 8 bases and J by 7 bases, with 16 bases of the junction left unmatched. Germline-derived CDR1 and CDR2 are SNHLY and FYNNEI. CDR3 amino acids: CASSTGQGSFRGEKLFF. The CDR3 DNA reads TGTGCCAGCTCCACGGGACAGGGGAGTTTTCGAGGTGAAAAACTGTTTTTT.

The chain is built from TRBV20-1 and TRBJ2-7, with TRBD2 matching 10 bases. J gave up 2 bases and V 3 bases, and 4 bases lay outside the gene matches. The CDR3 has 14 residues. In germline, CDR1 is DFQATT, CDR2 SNEGSKA (reference sequence). Here the CDR3 reads CSASSSGSPYEQYF. CDR3 bases: TGCAGTGCTAGTTCTAGCGGGAGTCCCTACGAGCAGTACTTC.

The CDR3, as DNA: TGCGCCAGCAGCGAAGGACACGCGGGAAACTATGGCTACACCTTC. It encodes CASSEGHAGNYGYTF. The rearrangement uses TRBV5-1 and TRBJ1-2; D perhaps matches TRBD1 (5 bases). V was trimmed by 4 bases and J by 2 bases, leaving 15 bases between them. The CDR3 has 15 amino acids. Germline V CDR1 and CDR2: SGHRS, YFSETQ.

This clone has more than one count but fewer than ten. The chain uses TRBV27 and TRBJ1-1; no clear D gene. The V and J ends lost 4 bases and 1 base respectively, with 10 bases between them. The CDR3 runs 14 residues. Germline CDR1 is MNHEY and CDR2 is SMNVEV (reference sequence). This CDR3 reads CASSSPPGNTEAFF. The CDR3 coding sequence is TGTGCCAGCAGTTCCCCCCCGGGGAACACTGAAGCTTTCTTT.

This clone has ten or more counts. This chain connects TRBV11-3 to TRBJ2-1, with 7 bases lining up with TRBD1. The CDR3 extends over 15 amino acids. Germline V gene data show CDR1 as SGHNT and CDR2 as YENEEA. V lost 1 base, J lost 4 bases, and 4 bases stayed unmatched. The CDR3 bases are TGTGCCAGCAGCTTAGGACAGGGACAGTACAATGAGCAGTTCTTC. It specifies CASSLGQGQYNEQFF.

The chain carries TRBV11-3 and TRBJ2-3, with D tentatively TRBD2 (5 bases). Trimming took 0 bases from V and 6 from J, leaving 10 bases between them. The CDR3 spans 14 residues. The V gene's germline CDR1 is SGHNT and CDR2 YENEEA. This CDR3 reads CASSLDRGYDTQYF. CDR3 nucleotide sequence: TGTGCCAGCAGCTTAGATCGAGGGTACGATACGCAGTATTTT. The full variable domain, rest sourced from reference TRBV11-3 and TRBJ2-3, is EAGVVQSPRYKIIEKKQPVAFWCNPISGHNTLYWYLQNLGQGPELLIRYENEEAVDDSQLPKDRFSAERLKGVDSTLKIQPAELGDSAVYLCASSLDRGYDTQYFGPGTRLTVL.

The chain couples TRBV18 to TRBJ2-7; possibly TRBD2 for D (5 bases). Germline V CDR1 and CDR2: KGHSH, LQKENI. V was pared by 8 bases and J by 4 bases, with 9 bases between. CDR3 size: 11 residues. DNA for the CDR3: TGTGCCAGCAGTGGGAGTTACGAGCAGTACTTC. Translated: CASSGSYEQYF.

The chain uses TRBV14 and TRBJ2-1; the match to TRBD2 covers 11 bases. Germline assignment: CDR1 SGHDN and CDR2 FVKESK. The junction had 1 base not matched to a gene; V was cut back by 3 bases and J by 3 bases. The CDR3 runs 15 residues. For the CDR3, the DNA is TGTGCCAGCAGCCACGGACTAGCGGGCTACAATGAGCAGTTCTTC. Its protein is CASSHGLAGYNEQFF.

The chain couples TRBV24-1 to TRBJ2-1, with 7 bases fitting TRBD2. The CDR3 runs to 16 residues. The J segment lost 7 bases and the V segment lost 3 bases, leaving 11 bases of the junction unmatched. The germline V gene encodes CDR1 KGHDR and CDR2 SFDVKD. The chain's CDR3 is CATSDPGGGRGNEQFF. In DNA form, the CDR3 reads TGTGCCACCAGTGATCCGGGCGGCGGGAGAGGGAATGAGCAGTTCTTC.

The chain uses TRBV19 and TRBJ2-3, with 8 nucleotides matching TRBD1. The germline V gene encodes CDR1 LNHDA and CDR2 SQIVND (reference sequence). The CDR3 is 15 amino acids. The V segment lost 6 bases and the J segment 3 bases; nucleotides outside the gene matches: 8. The CDR3 protein is CASRFGQGRTDTQYF. CDR3 sequence (DNA): TGTGCCAGTAGATTCGGACAGGGTCGTACAGATACGCAGTATTTT.

V gene TRBV7-9 combines with J gene TRBJ1-2, with D possibly TRBD1 on 5 matching bases. The germline V gene has CDR1 SEHNR and CDR2 FQNEAQ (reference sequence). V dropped 4 bases and J dropped 4 bases, with 13 bases sitting between them. CDR3 size: 14 residues. CDR3 loop: CASSSTGTLYGYTF. The DNA for the CDR3 is TGTGCCAGCAGCTCGACCGGGACTCTCTATGGCTACACCTTC.

The gene calls are TRBV28 and TRBJ2-7; a possible D gene is TRBD2 (5 bases). V was shortened by 6 bases and J by 0 bases, with 9 bases between the two germline ends. The CDR3 has 13 amino acids. Per the germline V gene, CDR1 is MDHEN and CDR2 is SYDVKM. CDR3 bases: TGTGCCAGCAGCACCGGGATCTCCTACGAGCAGTACTTC. Translation gives CASSTGISYEQYF.